This record concerns one T cell receptor (beta chain) sequence. This sample was included in a study of blood T cell repertoires in COVID-19. Original processing methods: Nucleated cell counts were estimated from reference gene primer amplification. Here immunoSEQ multiplex PCR was the method, and the copy in TCRdb shows in-frame clones only, minus some. V and J calls and clone size are copied from that table; D and trimming were computed from the DNA. The table shows about 190,000 clones, with approximately 85% occurring only once. The participants were between roughly 18 and 100 years old and came from under 25 US areas. Grouping used clinical history reported by participants in a survey and questionnaire. Sequenced input: PBMCs or T cells enriched from blood (not recorded which). The TCR originated in a man between 40 and 49 years old with acute COVID-19.

CDR3 region: CASSSQGSTYEQYF. The CDR3 coding sequence is TGTGCCAGCAGCTCCCAGGGGAGCACCTACGAGCAGTACTTC. The chain is built from TRBV7-8 and TRBJ2-7, with D perhaps TRBD1 (6 bases). Germline CDR1 reads SGHVS; CDR2 reads FQNEAQ. The CDR3 spans 14 residues. The V and J ends lost 4 bases and 2 bases respectively, with 12 bases between them.